This T cell receptor beta chain derives from a study of blood T cell repertoires in COVID-19. Study-level information: Material from acute and convalescent COVID-19 was sourced from the United States, Italy and Spain. PBMCs, B-cell-depleted T cells, or T cells were the source of the cDNA or gDNA that made up the material.

The J segment lost 9 bases and the V segment lost 4 bases, leaving 10 bases of the junction unmatched. Germline V gene data show CDR1 as LGHDT and CDR2 as YNNKEL (reference sequence). This CDR3 is built from 16 residues. As originally analysed: Amplifying reference gene primers gave estimates of nucleated cell counts. Clones were read by immunoSEQ multiplex PCR, and TCRdb kept only the in-frame ones, dropping some. For V, J and clone size, that table is used; D and trimming come from the DNA. The sample yields approximately 49,000 clones, roughly 89% seen once. The receptor comes from a man in his fifties or sixties with acute or convalescent COVID-19. The sample consisted of peripheral blood. The V gene is TRBV3-1 (or the pseudogene TRBV3-2), the J gene TRBJ1-6, with 9 bases fitting TRBD1. CDR3 in amino acids: CASSPFRDRVSSPLHF. The CDR3 nucleotides read TGTGCCAGCAGCCCTTTCCGGGACAGGGTGAGTTCACCCCTCCACTTT.